A single sample gave rise to the 21 T cell receptor beta chains below, sequenced in a study of OX40 agonist ivuxolimab in advanced cancers. Sequencing used immunoSEQ multiplex PCR; TCRdb keeps in-frame clones, though not all of them. The repertoire holds tens of thousands of clones, with roughly 80% as singletons. The material sequenced was CD4+ or CD8+ T cells sorted from blood, taken in a trial of the OX40 agonist ivuxolimab. These receptors were collected from an adult with an advanced solid tumor such as melanoma, head and neck, liver or kidney cancer.

There are a few counts of this clone. J is TRBJ1-1 and V is TRBV6-1; D remains unclear. This CDR3 is built from 11 residues. Looked up from germline, CDR1 is MNHNS and CDR2 is SASEGT. Deletions cut 2 bases from V and 5 bases from J, with 3 bases between. The CDR3 loop is CASSELTEAFF. The CDR3 DNA follows: TGTGCCAGCAGTGAATTGACTGAAGCTTTCTTT.

V usage is TRBV7-2 and J usage is TRBJ1-5; the D is unclear. The V gene lost 4 bases and the J gene lost 3 bases, with 7 bases spanning the gap. The CDR3 has 13 residues. Germline CDR1 is SGHTA and CDR2 is FQGNSA. The CDR3 DNA reads TGTGCCAGCAGCTATACAGCCAATCAGCCCCAGCATTTT. Protein sequence: CASSYTANQPQHF.

In its sample, this clone was seen once. V is TRBV7-2 and J is TRBJ2-3; 7 bases fit TRBD2. J was trimmed by 2 bases and V by 3 bases; bases with no gene match: 8. The germline CDR1 and CDR2 sequences are SGHTA and FQGNSA. The CDR3 runs to 16 residues. The CDR3 protein is CASSFAGAGFTDTQYF. Written as DNA, the CDR3 is TGTGCCAGCAGCTTCGCGGGAGCGGGGTTCACAGATACGCAGTATTTT.

This chain links TRBV27 with TRBJ1-1, with D uncertain. The CDR3 covers 13 residues. The V end was cut by 2 bases, the J end by 6 bases, with 10 bases between. CDR1 is MNHEY, CDR2 SMNVEV, per germline (reference sequence). The CDR3 DNA reads TGTGCCAGCAGTTTAGGAGGGAGGCCTGAAGCTTTCTTT. It specifies CASSLGGRPEAFF.

The chain employs TRBV19 and TRBJ1-4; D not resolved. The CDR3 spans 15 residues. Germline V gene lookup returns CDR1 LNHDA and CDR2 SQIVND (reference sequence). The V end lost 7 bases, the J end lost 3 bases, and 15 bases lay between the germline ends. The CDR3 DNA is TGTGCCAGTACGCGAGGGTACGGTCCTAATGAAAAACTGTTTTTT. Its protein product is CASTRGYGPNEKLFF.

This clone is medium-sized in the sample. V is TRBV7-9 and J is TRBJ1-1; D call uncertain. This CDR3 is 13 amino acids long. The V gene lost 5 bases and the J gene lost 2 bases, with 9 bases spanning the gap. CDR1 SEHNR and CDR2 FQNEAQ come from the germline V gene (reference sequence). CDR3 sequence: CASSPERNTEAFF. The CDR3 DNA reads TGTGCCAGCAGCCCGGAACGTAACACTGAAGCTTTCTTT.

There are a few counts of this clone. This chain joins TRBV29-1 and TRBJ2-1; D unresolved. The V and J ends lost 5 bases and 8 bases respectively, with 7 bases between them. The CDR3 runs to 10 residues. CDR1 SQVTM and CDR2 ANQGSEA come from the germline V gene. This chain's CDR3 is CSVLIDEQFF. The CDR3 DNA is TGCAGCGTTTTAATAGATGAGCAGTTCTTC.

The chain carries TRBV6-1 and TRBJ1-3; no clear D gene. Trimming pared 6 bases from V and 4 bases from J, leaving 10 bases between. The length of the CDR3 is 13 residues. Germline CDR1 is MNHNS and CDR2 is SASEGT. The CDR3 nucleotides are TGTGCCAGCAGAAGCCAGAGAGGAAACACCATATATTTT. This gives the protein CASRSQRGNTIYF.

The chain employs TRBV4-3 and TRBJ1-3; D remains ambiguous. This CDR3 is built from 16 residues. In germline, CDR1 is LGHNA, CDR2 YSLEER. V dropped 0 bases and J dropped 1 base, with 10 bases sitting between them. CDR3 residues: CASSQDSGTSGNTIYF. The CDR3 DNA reads as TGCGCCAGCAGCCAAGATTCGGGCACTTCTGGAAACACCATATATTTT.

The V gene is TRBV11-3, the J gene TRBJ2-3; 9 positions agree with TRBD2. Germline V gene data show CDR1 as SGHNT and CDR2 as YENEEA. V shed 0 bases, J shed 6 bases, and the junction held 4 bases outside the gene matches. CDR3 size: 15 residues. The CDR3 is CASSLESSGSDTQYF. CDR3 nucleotides: TGTGCCAGCAGCTTAGAAAGTAGCGGGAGTGATACGCAGTATTTT. Based on the CDR3 plus reference TRBV11-3 and TRBJ2-3, the full variable domain is EAGVVQSPRYKIIEKKQPVAFWCNPISGHNTLYWYLQNLGQGPELLIRYENEEAVDDSQLPKDRFSAERLKGVDSTLKIQPAELGDSAVYLCASSLESSGSDTQYFGPGTRLTVL.

The chain has TRBV5-1 and TRBJ1-1, with 8 bases matching TRBD1. V shed 4 bases, J shed 6 bases, and the junction held 11 bases outside the gene matches. Germline lookup yields CDR1 SGHRS and CDR2 YFSETQ. The CDR3 has 15 residues. CDR3 amino acids: CASSAGTGRVAEAFF. The CDR3, as DNA: TGCGCCAGCAGCGCGGGGACAGGCCGTGTGGCTGAAGCTTTCTTT.

This clone was seen a handful of times. V and J are TRBV2 and TRBJ1-5; D not resolved. The germline gives CDR1 SNHLY, CDR2 FYNNEI. This CDR3 region has 12 residues. V lost 6 bases and J lost 0, with 3 bases in between. CDR3 bases: TGTGCCAGCAGGGATAGCAATCAGCCCCAGCATTTT. Translating gives CASRDSNQPQHF.

The J gene is TRBJ1-2, the V gene TRBV11-3; 7 nucleotides line up with TRBD1. V gave up 0 bases and J gave up 7 bases; unmatched junction bases: 2. The CDR3 extends over 13 amino acids. Germline CDR1 reads SGHNT; CDR2 reads YENEEA. In DNA, the CDR3 is TGTGCCAGCAGCTTAGAACAGGGGATTGGCTACACCTTC. The encoded protein is CASSLEQGIGYTF.

CDR3 loop: CASSFYGGEQFF. The CDR3 coding sequence is TGTGCCAGCAGCTTCTACGGAGGTGAGCAGTTCTTC. V and J are TRBV5-8 and TRBJ2-1; tentative D call: TRBD2 (5 bases). CDR3 length: 12 residues. The V gene's germline CDR1 is SGHTS and CDR2 YDEGEE. Trimming cost V 2 bases and J 9 bases, with 9 bases left between them.

The J gene is TRBJ1-4, the V gene TRBV28; possible D gene TRBD1, 5 bases. The CDR3 consists of 14 residues. V lost 1 base and J 7 bases, leaving 10 bases between the germline ends. The germline gives CDR1 MDHEN, CDR2 SYDVKM. The CDR3 DNA is TGTGCCAGCAGTTTATCAATCGGGGGTGAAAAACTGTTTTTT. Translated: CASSLSIGGEKLFF.

The chain recombines TRBV19 with TRBJ2-2; D call uncertain. Trimming cost V 0 bases and J 5 bases, with 10 bases left between them. From germline, CDR1 is LNHDA and CDR2 SQIVND (reference sequence). CDR3 length: 15 residues. The CDR3 DNA follows: TGTGCCAGTAGTATAGATCTCCCGCGGACCGGGGAGCTGTTTTTT. Its protein product is CASSIDLPRTGELFF.

This chain links TRBV19 with TRBJ2-3; D possibly corresponds to TRBD2 (5 bases). The CDR3 is 15 residues long. Trimming pared 3 bases from V and 0 bases from J, leaving 10 bases between. CDR1 is LNHDA and CDR2 is SQIVND in the germline V gene (reference sequence). In DNA form, the CDR3 reads TGTGCCAGTAGTATGACCCGGACTAGCACAGATACGCAGTATTTT. Protein sequence: CASSMTRTSTDTQYF.

This sequence joins TRBV5-1 and TRBJ1-1; D not certain. The germline V gene encodes CDR1 SGHRS and CDR2 YFSETQ. V lost 4 bases, J lost 0 bases, and 13 bases lay in between. CDR3 size: 15 residues. The CDR3 region has the DNA TGCGCCAGCAGCCCACAGAATCTTCTGAACACTGAAGCTTTCTTT. Its translation is CASSPQNLLNTEAFF.

This clone was counted only a few times. V gene TRBV30 combines with J gene TRBJ2-7; a weak D match, TRBD1 (5 bases). Trimming stripped 0 bases from V and 6 bases from J, with 18 bases between. Germline CDR1 reads GTSNPN; CDR2 reads SVGIG (reference sequence). The CDR3 is made up of 15 amino acids. The CDR3 loop is CAWSVLGTGPSEQYF. The CDR3, as DNA: TGTGCCTGGAGTGTACTGGGAACAGGTCCCAGCGAGCAGTACTTC. The whole variable domain, remainder taken from reference TRBV30 and TRBJ2-7, is SQTIHQWPATLVQPVGSPLSLECTVEGTSNPNLYWYRQAAGRGLQLLFYSVGIGQISSEVPQNLSASRPQDRQFILSSKKLLLSDSGFYLCAWSVLGTGPSEQYFGPGTRLTVT.

V usage is TRBV6-1 and J usage is TRBJ1-1; D is unclear. The V and J ends lost 10 bases and 3 bases respectively, with 15 bases between them. There are 13 residues in the CDR3. Germline V gene sequence: CDR1 MNHNS, CDR2 SASEGT. CDR3 residues: CATLDPTYTEAFF. The CDR3 region has the DNA TGTGCCACCCTGGACCCTACTTACACTGAAGCTTTCTTT.

V is TRBV7-2 and J is TRBJ2-7; 8 bases are shared with TRBD2. The V segment lost 3 bases and the J segment 5 bases; nucleotides outside the gene matches: 3. The CDR3 consists of 13 residues. Germline V gene sequence: CDR1 SGHTA, CDR2 FQGNSA. In DNA, the CDR3 is TGTGCCAGCAGCTTGGGGACTAGGAACGAGCAGTACTTC. Protein product: CASSLGTRNEQYF.